The sequence of this T cell receptor beta chain was determined in a study of T cell repertoires in cytomegalovirus infection. Study at large: Public TCR beta signatures provided an indication of both CMV infection and a matching HLA type. Study-level findings and limits: Cumulated frequencies of public TCR beta families served to identify carriers of CMV plus the relevant HLA. The ex vivo response was dominated by HLA-C-restricted CMV-specific TCR beta clonotypes.

About this clonotype: Its antigen remains unidentified.

MiXCR, run by TCRdb on the reads, gives a single entry per CDR3 protein. The repertoire includes roughly 280,000 distinct CDR3 sequences, approximately 13% of them detected once, and around 8.7% sits in the top ten. The sequenced material came from PBMCs. This TCR was recovered from a human donor in good health (CMV status not recorded). Some clones in this sample may be carry-over from other donors' samples.

CDR3 nucleotide sequence: TGCAGCGTTGGAGGGGGTACAATTTACGAGCAGTACTTC. It specifies CSVGGGTIYEQYF. The gene calls are TRBV29-1 and TRBJ2-7, with a possible D match to TRBD1 (6 bases). V lost 4 bases and J 4 bases, leaving 14 bases between the germline ends. The germline V gene has CDR1 SQVTM and CDR2 ANQGSEA. This CDR3 is 13 amino acids long.